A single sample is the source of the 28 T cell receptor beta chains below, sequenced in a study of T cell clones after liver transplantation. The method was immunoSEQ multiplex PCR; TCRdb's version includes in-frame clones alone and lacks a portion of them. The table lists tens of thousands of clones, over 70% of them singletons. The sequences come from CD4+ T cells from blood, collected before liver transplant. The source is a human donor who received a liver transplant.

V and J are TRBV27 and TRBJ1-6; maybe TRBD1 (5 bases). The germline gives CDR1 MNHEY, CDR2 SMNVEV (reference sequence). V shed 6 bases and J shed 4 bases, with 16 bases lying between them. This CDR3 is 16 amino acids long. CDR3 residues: CASRPGQGEYNSPLHF. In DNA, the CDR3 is TGTGCCAGCAGACCTGGACAAGGGGAATATAATTCACCCCTCCACTTT.

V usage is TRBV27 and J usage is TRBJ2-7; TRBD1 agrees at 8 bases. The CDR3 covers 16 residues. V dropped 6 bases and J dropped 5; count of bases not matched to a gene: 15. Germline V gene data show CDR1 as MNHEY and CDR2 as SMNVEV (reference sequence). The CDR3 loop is CASSRGWGTGTDEQYF. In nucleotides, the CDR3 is TGTGCCAGCAGCCGGGGGTGGGGGACAGGTACAGACGAGCAGTACTTC.

Here the CDR3 reads CASSPILWATEAFF. The CDR3 DNA follows: TGTGCCAGCAGTCCAATTTTGTGGGCCACTGAAGCTTTCTTT. The chain links TRBV14 to TRBJ1-1, with D uncertain. This CDR3 has 14 amino acids. V was shortened by 6 bases and J by 4 bases, with 15 bases between the two germline ends. Per the germline V gene, CDR1 is SGHDN and CDR2 is FVKESK.

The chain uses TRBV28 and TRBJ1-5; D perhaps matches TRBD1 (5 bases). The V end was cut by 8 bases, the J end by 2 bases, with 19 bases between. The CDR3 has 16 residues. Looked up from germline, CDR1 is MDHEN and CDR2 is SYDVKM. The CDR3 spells CASPLVEGIGNQPQHF. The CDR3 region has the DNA TGTGCCAGCCCCCTAGTGGAGGGGATTGGCAATCAGCCCCAGCATTTT.

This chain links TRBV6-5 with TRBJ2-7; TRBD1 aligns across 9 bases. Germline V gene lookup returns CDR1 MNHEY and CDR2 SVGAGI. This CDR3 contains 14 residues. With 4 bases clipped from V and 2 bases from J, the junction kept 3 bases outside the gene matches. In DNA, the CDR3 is TGTGCCAGCAGTTCCGGGACAGGGACCTACGAGCAGTACTTC. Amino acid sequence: CASSSGTGTYEQYF.

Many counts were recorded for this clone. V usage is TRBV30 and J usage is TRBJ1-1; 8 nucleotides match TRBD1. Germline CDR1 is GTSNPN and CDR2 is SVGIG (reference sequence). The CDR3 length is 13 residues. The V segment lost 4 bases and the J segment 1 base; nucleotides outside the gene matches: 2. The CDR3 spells CAWNRGSNTEAFF. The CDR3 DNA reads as TGTGCCTGGAACAGGGGGTCGAACACTGAAGCTTTCTTT.

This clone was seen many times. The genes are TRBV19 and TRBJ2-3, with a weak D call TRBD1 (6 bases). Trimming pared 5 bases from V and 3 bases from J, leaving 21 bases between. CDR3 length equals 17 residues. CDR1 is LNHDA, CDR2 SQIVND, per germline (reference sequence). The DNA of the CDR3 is TGTGCCAGTAGTCCAGGATCATCGACAGGTGGAACAGATACGCAGTATTTT. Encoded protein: CASSPGSSTGGTDTQYF.

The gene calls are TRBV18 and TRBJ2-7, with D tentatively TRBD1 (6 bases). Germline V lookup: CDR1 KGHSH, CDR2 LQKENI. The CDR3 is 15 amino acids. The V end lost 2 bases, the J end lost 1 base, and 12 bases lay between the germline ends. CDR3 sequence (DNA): TGTGCCAGCTCACCAGTATGGGGGCAGTCCTACGAGCAGTACTTC. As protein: CASSPVWGQSYEQYF.

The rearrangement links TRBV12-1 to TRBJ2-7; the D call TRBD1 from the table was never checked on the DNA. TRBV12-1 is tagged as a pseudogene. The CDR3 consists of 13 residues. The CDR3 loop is CASSTDRSYEQYF. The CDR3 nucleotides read TGTGCCAGCAGCACTGACAGGTCCTACGAGCAGTACTTC.

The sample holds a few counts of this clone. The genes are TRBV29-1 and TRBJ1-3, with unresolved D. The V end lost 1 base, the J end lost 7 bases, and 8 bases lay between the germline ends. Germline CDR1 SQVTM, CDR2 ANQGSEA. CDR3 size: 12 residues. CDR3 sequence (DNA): TGCAGCGTTGAAGTCCCTCGGAACACCATATATTTT. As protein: CSVEVPRNTIYF.

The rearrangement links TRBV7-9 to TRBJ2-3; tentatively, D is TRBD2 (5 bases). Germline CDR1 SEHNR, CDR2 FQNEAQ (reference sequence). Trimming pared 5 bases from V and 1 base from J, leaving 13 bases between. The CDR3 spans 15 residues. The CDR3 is CASSIPGRGTDTQYF. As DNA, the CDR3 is TGTGCCAGCAGCATCCCGGGGAGAGGCACAGATACGCAGTATTTT.

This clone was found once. The CDR3 loop reads CASSSLFIQGSADTQYF. The CDR3 region has the DNA TGTGCCAGCAGCTCCTTGTTCATACAGGGGAGCGCAGATACGCAGTATTTT. The genes are TRBV5-8 and TRBJ2-3; 7 bases match TRBD1. The CDR3 is 17 amino acids. The V segment lost 3 bases and the J segment 4 bases; nucleotides outside the gene matches: 14. Germline lookup yields CDR1 SGHTS and CDR2 YDEGEE.

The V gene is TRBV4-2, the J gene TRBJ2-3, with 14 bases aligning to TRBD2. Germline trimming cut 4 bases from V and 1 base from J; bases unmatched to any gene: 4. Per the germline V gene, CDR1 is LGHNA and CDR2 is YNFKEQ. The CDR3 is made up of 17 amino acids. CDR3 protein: CASSPGLAGAGTDTQYF. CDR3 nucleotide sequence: TGTGCCAGCAGCCCGGGACTAGCGGGGGCTGGCACAGATACGCAGTATTTT.

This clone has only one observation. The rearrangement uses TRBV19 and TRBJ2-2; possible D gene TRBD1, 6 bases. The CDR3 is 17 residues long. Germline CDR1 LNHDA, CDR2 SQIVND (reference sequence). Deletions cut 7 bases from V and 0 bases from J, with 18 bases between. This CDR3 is CASTASRDTANTGELFF. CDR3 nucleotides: TGTGCCAGTACCGCATCCCGGGACACCGCGAACACCGGGGAGCTGTTTTTT.

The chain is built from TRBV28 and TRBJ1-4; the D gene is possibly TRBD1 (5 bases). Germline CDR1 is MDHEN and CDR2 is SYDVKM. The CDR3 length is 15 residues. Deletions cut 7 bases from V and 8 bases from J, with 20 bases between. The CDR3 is CASKEGWGGIEKLFF. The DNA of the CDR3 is TGTGCCAGCAAGGAGGGATGGGGGGGGATCGAAAAACTGTTTTTT.

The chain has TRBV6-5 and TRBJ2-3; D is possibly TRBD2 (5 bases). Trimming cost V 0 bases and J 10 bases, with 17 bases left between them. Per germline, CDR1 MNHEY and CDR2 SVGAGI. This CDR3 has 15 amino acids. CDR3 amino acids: CASSYSYDRESAQYF. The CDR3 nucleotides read TGTGCCAGCAGTTACTCGTACGACCGGGAATCGGCGCAGTATTTT.

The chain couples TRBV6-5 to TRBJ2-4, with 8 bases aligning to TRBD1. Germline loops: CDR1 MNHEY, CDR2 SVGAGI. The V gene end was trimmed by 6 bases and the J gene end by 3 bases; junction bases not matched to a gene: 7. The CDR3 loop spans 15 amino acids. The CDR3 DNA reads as TGTGCCAGCAGGCCAATAGGGACAGGCAAAAACATTCAGTACTTC. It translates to CASRPIGTGKNIQYF.

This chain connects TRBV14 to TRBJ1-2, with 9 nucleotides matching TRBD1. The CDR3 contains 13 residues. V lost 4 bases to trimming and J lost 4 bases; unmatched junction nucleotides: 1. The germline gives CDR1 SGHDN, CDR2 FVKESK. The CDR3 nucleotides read TGTGCCAGCAGCCCGGACAGGGGCTATGGCTACACCTTC. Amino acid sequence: CASSPDRGYGYTF. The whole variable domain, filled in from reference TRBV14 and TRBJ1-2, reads EAGVTQFPSHSVIEKGQTVTLRCDPISGHDNLYWYRRVMGKEIKFLLHFVKESKQDESGMPNNRFLAERTGGTYSTLKVQPAELEDSGVYFCASSPDRGYGYTFGSGTRLTVV.

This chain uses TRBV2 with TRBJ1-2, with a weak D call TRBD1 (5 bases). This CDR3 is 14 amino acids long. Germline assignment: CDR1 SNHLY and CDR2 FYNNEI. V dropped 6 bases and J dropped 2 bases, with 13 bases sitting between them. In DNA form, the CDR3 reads TGTGCCAGCAGAATAGCCAGGGCAAACTATGGCTACACCTTC. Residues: CASRIARANYGYTF.

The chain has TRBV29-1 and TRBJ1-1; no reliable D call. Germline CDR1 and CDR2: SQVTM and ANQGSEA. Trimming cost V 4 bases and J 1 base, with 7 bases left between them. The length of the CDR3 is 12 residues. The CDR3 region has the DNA TGCAGCGTTGTTGGAGAGAACACTGAAGCTTTCTTT. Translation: CSVVGENTEAFF.

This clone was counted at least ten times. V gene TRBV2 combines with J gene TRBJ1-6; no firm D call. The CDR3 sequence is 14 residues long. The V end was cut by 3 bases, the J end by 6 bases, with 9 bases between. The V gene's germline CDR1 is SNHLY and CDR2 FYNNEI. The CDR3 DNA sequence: TGTGCCAGCAGTGAGTTGGTTAGTAATTCACCCCTCCACTTT. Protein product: CASSELVSNSPLHF.

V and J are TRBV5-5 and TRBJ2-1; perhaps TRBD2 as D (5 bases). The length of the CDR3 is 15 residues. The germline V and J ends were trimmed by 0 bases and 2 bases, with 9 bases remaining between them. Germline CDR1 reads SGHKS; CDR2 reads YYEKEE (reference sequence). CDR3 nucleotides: TGTGCCAGCAGCTTGGGGCTAGCCCCCTACAATGAGCAGTTCTTC. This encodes CASSLGLAPYNEQFF.

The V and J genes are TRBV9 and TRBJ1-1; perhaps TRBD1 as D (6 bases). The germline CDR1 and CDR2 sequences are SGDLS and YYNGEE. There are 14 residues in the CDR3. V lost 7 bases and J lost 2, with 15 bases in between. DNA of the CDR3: TGTGCCAGCTCCCGACAGGCCGCTAACACTGAAGCTTTCTTT. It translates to CASSRQAANTEAFF.

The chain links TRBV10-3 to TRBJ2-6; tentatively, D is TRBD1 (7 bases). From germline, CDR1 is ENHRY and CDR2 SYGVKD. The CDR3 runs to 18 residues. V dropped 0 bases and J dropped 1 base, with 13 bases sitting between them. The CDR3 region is CAISESRRGPSGANVLTF. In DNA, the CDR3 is TGTGCCATCAGTGAGTCGAGGAGGGGGCCTTCTGGGGCCAACGTCCTGACTTTC.

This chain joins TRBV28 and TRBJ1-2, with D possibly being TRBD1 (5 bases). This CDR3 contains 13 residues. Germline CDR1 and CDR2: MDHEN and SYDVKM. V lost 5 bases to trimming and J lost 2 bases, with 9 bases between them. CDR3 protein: CASSRSGNYGYTF. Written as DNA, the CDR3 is TGTGCCAGCAGTAGATCAGGGAACTATGGCTACACCTTC.

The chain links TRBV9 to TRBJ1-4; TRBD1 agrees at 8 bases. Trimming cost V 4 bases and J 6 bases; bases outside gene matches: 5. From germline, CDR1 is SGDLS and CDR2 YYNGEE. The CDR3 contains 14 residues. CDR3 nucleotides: TGTGCCAGCAGCCGAGGACAGGGTGATGAAAAACTGTTTTTT. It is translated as CASSRGQGDEKLFF.

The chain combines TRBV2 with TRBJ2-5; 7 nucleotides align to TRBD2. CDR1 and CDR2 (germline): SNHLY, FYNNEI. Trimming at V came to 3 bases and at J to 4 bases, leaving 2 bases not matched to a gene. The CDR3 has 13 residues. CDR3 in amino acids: CASSDGLGETQYF. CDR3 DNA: TGTGCCAGCAGTGACGGACTAGGAGAGACCCAGTACTTC.

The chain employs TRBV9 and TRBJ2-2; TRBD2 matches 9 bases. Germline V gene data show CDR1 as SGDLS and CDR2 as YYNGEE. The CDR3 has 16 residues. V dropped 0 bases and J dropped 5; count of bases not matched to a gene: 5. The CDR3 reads CASSVGVAGVTGELFF. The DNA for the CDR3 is TGTGCCAGCAGCGTAGGGGTAGCGGGGGTTACCGGGGAGCTGTTTTTT.